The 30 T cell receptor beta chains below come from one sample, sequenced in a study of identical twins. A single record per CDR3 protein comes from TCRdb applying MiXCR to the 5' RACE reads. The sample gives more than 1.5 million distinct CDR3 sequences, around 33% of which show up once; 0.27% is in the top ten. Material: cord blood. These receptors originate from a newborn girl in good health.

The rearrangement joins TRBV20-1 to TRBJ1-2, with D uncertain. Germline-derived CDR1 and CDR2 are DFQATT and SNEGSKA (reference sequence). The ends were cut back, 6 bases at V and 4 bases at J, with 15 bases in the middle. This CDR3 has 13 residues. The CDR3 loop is CSAHTEPLYGYTF. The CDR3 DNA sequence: TGCAGTGCCCACACCGAACCCCTCTATGGCTACACCTTC.

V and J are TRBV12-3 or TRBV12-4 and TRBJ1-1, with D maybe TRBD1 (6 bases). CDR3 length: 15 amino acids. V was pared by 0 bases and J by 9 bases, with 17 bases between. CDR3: CASSLARVGGGKAFF. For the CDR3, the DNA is TGTGCCAGCAGTTTAGCGCGTGTAGGGGGTGGGAAAGCTTTCTTT.

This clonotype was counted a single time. In DNA form, the CDR3 reads TGCAGCGTTGAGCGGGGGAGCTCCTACAATGAGCAGTACTTC. Protein sequence: CSVERGSSYNEQYF. The genes are TRBV29-1 and TRBJ2-1; 7 nucleotides align to TRBD2. The J call may not be correct, given that the DNA end is closer to TRBJ2-7. CDR1 is SQVTM, CDR2 ANQGSEA, per germline. CDR3 length equals 14 residues.

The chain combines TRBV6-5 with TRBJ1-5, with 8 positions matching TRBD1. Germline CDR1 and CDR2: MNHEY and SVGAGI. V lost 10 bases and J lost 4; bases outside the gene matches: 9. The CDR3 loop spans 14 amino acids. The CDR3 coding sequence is TGTGCCACCTCGACAGGGGCAGGGAATCAGCCCCAGCATTTT. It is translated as CATSTGAGNQPQHF.

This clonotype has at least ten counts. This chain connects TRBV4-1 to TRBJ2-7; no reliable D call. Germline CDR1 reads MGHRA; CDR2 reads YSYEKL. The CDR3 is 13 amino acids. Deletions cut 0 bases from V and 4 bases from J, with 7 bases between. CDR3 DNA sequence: TGCGCCAGCAGCCAAGATGCAGAATACGAGCAGTACTTC. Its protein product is CASSQDAEYEQYF.

As DNA, the CDR3 is TGTGCCAGCAGCACTCCGGGACTAGTCACCGAGCAGTACTTC. Translating it yields CASSTPGLVTEQYF. The chain has TRBV11-2 and TRBJ2-5; 8 bases line up with TRBD2. The J call may not be correct, given that the DNA end is closer to TRBJ2-7. Germline CDR1 is SGHAT and CDR2 is FQNNGV. This CDR3 has 14 residues.

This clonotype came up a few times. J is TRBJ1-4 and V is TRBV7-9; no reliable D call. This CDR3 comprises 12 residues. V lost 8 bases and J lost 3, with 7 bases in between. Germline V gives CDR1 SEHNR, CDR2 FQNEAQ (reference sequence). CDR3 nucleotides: TGTGCCAGCGGCGGAGCTAATGAAAAACTGTTTTTT. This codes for CASGGANEKLFF.

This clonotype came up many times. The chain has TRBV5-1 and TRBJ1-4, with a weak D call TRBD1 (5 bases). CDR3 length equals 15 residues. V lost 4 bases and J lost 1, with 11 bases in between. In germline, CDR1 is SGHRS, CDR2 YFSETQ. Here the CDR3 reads CASSRVGGTNEKLFF. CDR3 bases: TGCGCCAGCAGCCGGGTCGGGGGAACTAATGAAAAACTGTTTTTT.

DNA of the CDR3: TGCGCCAGCAGCTTGGAACTAGCGGGGATGAATGAGCAGTTCTTC. Its protein product is CASSLELAGMNEQFF. This chain connects TRBV5-1 to TRBJ2-1; 10 nucleotides line up with TRBD2. This CDR3 is 15 amino acids long. The germline V gene has CDR1 SGHRS and CDR2 YFSETQ. V shed 0 bases, J shed 7 bases, and the junction held 4 bases outside the gene matches.

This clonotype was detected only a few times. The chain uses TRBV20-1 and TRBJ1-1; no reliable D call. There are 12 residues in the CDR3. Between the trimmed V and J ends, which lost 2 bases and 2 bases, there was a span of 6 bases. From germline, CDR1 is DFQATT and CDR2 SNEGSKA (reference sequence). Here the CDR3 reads CSARQTNTEAFF. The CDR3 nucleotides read TGCAGTGCTAGACAGACTAACACTGAAGCTTTCTTT.

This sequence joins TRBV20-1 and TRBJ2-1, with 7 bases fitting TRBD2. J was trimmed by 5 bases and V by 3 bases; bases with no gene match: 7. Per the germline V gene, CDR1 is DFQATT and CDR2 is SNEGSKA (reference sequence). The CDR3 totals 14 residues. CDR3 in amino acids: CSARVLGGDNEQFF. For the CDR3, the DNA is TGCAGTGCTAGGGTATTGGGGGGGGACAATGAGCAGTTCTTC.

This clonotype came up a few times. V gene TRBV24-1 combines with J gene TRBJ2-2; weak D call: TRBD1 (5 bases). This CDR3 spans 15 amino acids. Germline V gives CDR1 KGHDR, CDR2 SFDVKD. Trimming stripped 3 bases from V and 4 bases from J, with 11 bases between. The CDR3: CATSDGARSTGELFF. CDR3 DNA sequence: TGTGCCACCAGTGATGGGGCTAGGTCCACCGGGGAGCTGTTTTTT.

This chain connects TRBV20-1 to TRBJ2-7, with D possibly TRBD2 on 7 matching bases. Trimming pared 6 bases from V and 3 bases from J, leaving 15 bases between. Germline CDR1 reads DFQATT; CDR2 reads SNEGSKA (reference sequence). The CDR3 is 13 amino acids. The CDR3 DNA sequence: TGCAGTGCACCTCTCGGGGGGCGCTACGAGCAGTACTTC. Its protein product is CSAPLGGRYEQYF.

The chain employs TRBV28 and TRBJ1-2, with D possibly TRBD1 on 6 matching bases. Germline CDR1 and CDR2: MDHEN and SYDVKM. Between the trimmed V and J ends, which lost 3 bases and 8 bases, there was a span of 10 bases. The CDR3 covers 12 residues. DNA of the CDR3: TGTGCCAGCAGTTTCTTGACAGGCGGCTACACCTTC. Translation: CASSFLTGGYTF.

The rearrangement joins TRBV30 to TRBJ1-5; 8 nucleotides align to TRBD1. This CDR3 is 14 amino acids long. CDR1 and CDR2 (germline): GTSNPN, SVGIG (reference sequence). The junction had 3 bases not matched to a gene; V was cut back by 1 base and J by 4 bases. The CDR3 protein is CAWSADRENQPQHF. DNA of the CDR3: TGTGCCTGGAGTGCGGACAGGGAAAATCAGCCCCAGCATTTT. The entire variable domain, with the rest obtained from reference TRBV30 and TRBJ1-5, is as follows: SQTIHQWPATLVQPVGSPLSLECTVEGTSNPNLYWYRQAAGRGLQLLFYSVGIGQISSEVPQNLSASRPQDRQFILSSKKLLLSDSGFYLCAWSADRENQPQHFGDGTRLSIL.

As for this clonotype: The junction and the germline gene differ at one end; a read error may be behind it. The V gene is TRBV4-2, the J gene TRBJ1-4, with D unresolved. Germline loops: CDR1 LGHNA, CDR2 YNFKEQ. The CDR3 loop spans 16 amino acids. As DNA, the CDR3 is TGTGCCAGCAGCCGAGATCGGGCGGGCTCTAATGAAAAGCTGTTTTTT. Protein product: CASSRDRAGSNEKLFF.

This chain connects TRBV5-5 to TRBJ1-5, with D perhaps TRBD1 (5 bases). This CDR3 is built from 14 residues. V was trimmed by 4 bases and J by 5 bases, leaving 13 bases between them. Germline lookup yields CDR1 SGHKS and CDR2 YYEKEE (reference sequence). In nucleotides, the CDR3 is TGTGCCAGCAGCCGCGAGGGAGGGGATCAGCCCCAGCATTTT. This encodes CASSREGGDQPQHF.

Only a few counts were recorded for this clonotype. The CDR3 is CASSPPGLGVTGELFF. CDR3 nucleotide sequence: TGTGCCAGCAGCCCTCCGGGACTAGGGGTCACCGGGGAGCTGTTTTTT. The V gene is TRBV4-2, the J gene TRBJ2-2, with 8 bases matching TRBD2. This CDR3 has 16 residues. Trimming at V came to 4 bases and at J to 4 bases, leaving 8 bases not matched to a gene. CDR1 is LGHNA, CDR2 YNFKEQ, per germline.

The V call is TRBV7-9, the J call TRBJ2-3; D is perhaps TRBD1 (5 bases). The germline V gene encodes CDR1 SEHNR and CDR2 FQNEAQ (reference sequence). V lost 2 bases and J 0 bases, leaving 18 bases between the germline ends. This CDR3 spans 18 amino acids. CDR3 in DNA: TGTGCCAGCAGCTTATCGTCTGGCGGACACCCTAGCACAGATACGCAGTATTTT. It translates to CASSLSSGGHPSTDTQYF.

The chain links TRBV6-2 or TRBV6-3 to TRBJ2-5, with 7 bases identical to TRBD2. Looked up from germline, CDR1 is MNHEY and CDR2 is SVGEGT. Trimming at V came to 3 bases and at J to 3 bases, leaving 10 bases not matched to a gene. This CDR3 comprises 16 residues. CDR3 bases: TGTGCCAGCAGTTATAAGCGGGACTATCTTAAAGAGACCCAGTACTTC. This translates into CASSYKRDYLKETQYF.

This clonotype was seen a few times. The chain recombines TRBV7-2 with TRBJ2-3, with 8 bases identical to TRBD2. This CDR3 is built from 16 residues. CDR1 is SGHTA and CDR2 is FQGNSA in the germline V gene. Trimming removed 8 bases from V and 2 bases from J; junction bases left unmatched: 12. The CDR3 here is CASGLGGRTITDTQYF. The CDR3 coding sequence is TGTGCCAGCGGATTGGGCGGGAGGACTATCACAGATACGCAGTATTTT.

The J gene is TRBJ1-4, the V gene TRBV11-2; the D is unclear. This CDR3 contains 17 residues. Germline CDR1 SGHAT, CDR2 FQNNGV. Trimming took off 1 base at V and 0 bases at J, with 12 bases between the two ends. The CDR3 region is CASSLAGVASTNEKLFF. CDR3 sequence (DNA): TGTGCCAGCAGCTTAGCGGGTGTGGCCTCAACTAATGAAAAACTGTTTTTT.

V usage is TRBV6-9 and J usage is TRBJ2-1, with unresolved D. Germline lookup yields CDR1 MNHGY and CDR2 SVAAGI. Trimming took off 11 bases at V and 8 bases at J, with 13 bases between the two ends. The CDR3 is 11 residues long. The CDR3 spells CAGPVVHEQFF. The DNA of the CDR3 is TGTGCCGGACCCGTGGTACATGAGCAGTTCTTC.

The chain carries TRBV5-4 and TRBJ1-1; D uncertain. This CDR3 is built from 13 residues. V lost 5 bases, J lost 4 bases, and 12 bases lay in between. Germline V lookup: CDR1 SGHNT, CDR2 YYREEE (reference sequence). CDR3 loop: CASSREVGTEAFF. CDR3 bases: TGTGCCAGCAGTCGGGAAGTGGGCACTGAAGCTTTCTTT.

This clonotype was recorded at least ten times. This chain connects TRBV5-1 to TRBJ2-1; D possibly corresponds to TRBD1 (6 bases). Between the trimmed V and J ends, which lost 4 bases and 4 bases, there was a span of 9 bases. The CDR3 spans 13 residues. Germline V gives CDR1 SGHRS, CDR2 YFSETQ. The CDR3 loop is CASSVRGYNEQFF. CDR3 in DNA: TGCGCCAGCAGCGTCAGGGGTTACAATGAGCAGTTCTTC.

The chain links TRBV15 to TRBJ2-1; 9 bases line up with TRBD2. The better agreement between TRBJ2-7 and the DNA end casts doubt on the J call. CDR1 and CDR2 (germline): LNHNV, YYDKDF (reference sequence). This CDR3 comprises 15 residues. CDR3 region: CATSRTSGSYNEQYF. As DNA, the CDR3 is TGTGCCACCAGCAGGACTAGCGGCTCCTACAATGAGCAGTACTTC.

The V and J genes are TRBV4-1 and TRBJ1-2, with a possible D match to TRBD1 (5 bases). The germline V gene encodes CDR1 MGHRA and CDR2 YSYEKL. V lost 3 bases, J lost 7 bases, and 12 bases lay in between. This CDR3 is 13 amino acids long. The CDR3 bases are TGCGCCAGCAGCCACACAGGCGCGCCTGGCTACACCTTC. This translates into CASSHTGAPGYTF.

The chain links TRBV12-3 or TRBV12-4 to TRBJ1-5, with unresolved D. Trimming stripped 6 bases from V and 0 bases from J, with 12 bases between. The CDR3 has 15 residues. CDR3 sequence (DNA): TGTGCCAGCAGGGTCCAGAGTAATAGCAATCAGCCCCAGCATTTT. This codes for CASRVQSNSNQPQHF.

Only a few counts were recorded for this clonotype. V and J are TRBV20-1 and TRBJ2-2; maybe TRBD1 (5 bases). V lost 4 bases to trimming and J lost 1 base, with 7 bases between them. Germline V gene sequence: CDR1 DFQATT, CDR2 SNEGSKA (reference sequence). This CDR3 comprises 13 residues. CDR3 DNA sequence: TGCAGTGCTACTAGGGGGAACACCGGGGAGCTGTTTTTT. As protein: CSATRGNTGELFF.

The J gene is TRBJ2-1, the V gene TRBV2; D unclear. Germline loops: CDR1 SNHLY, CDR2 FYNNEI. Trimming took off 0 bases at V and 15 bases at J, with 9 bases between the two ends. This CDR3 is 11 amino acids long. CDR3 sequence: CASSEALWWFF. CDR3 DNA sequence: TGTGCCAGCAGTGAAGCACTTTGGTGGTTCTTC.